The sequence of this TCR beta chain was determined in a study of identical twins. Regarding the study as a whole: Diverse VJ usage suggested most zero-insertion clonotypes were not invariant T cells. Twins shared out-of-frame alpha sequences with excess low generation probability.

Turning to this clonotype: The antigen is undetermined.

Unique molecular identifiers were present on the cDNA, and a universal primer site came from template switching. TCRdb reprocessed the 5' RACE reads with MiXCR, giving one entry per CDR3 protein. The data contain about 1.7 million distinct CDR3 sequences, roughly a third of them singletons. The CDR3 extends over 15 amino acids. The V and J ends lost 3 bases and 7 bases respectively, with 19 bases between them. Germline-derived CDR1 and CDR2 are DFQATT and SNEGSKA (reference sequence). This receptor was obtained from a newborn girl in good health. Material: cord blood. V and J are TRBV20-1 and TRBJ1-5; D perhaps matches TRBD1 (5 bases). CDR3 sequence: CSASAGPRSDQPQHF. CDR3 nucleotides: TGCAGTGCTAGTGCGGGGCCCCGGTCGGACCAGCCCCAGCATTTT.